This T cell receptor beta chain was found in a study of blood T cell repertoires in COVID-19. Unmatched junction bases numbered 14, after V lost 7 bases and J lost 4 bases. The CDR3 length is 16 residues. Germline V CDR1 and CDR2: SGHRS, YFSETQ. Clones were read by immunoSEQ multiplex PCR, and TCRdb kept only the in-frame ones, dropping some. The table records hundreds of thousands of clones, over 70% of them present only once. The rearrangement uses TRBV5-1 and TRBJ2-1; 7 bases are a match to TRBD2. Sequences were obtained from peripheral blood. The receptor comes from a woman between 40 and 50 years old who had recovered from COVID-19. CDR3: CASQRGGLSSYNEQFF. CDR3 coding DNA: TGCGCCAGCCAGCGGGGCGGACTGTCCTCTTACAATGAGCAGTTCTTC.